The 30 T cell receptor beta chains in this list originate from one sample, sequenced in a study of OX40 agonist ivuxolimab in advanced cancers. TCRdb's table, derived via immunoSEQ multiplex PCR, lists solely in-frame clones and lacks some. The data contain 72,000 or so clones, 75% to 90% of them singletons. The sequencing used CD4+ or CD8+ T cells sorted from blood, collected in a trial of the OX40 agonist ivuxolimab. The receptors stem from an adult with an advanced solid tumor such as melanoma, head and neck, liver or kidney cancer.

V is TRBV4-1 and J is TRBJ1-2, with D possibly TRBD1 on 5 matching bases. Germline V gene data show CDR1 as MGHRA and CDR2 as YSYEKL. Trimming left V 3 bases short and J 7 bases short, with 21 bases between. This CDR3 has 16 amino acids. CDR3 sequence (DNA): TGCGCCAGCAGCCAGGTGCTAAGGGGTCGGTTCAGTGGCTACACCTTC. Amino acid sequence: CASSQVLRGRFSGYTF.

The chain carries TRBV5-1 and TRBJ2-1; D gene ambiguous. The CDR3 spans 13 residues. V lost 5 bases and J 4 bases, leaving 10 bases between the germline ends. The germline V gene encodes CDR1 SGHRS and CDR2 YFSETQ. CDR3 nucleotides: TGCGCCAGCAGATTAGACACTTACAATGAGCAGTTCTTC. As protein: CASRLDTYNEQFF.

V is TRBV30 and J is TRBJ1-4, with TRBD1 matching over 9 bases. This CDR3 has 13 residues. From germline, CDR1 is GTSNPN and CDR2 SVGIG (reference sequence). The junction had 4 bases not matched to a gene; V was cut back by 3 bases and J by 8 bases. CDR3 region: CAWRGQGREKLFF. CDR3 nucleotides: TGTGCCTGGAGGGGACAGGGACGGGAAAAACTGTTTTTT.

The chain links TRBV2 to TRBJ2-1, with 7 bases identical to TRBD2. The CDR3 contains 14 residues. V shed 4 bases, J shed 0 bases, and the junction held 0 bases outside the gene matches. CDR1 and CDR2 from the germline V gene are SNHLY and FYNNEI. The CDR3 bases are TGTGCCAGCAGTGGGGGGGGCTCCTACAATGAGCAGTTCTTC. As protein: CASSGGGSYNEQFF.

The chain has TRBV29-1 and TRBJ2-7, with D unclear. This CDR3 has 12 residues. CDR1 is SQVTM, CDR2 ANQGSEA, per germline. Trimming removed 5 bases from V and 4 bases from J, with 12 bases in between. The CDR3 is CSVLIWGYEQYF. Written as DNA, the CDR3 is TGCAGCGTTCTCATTTGGGGATACGAGCAGTACTTC.

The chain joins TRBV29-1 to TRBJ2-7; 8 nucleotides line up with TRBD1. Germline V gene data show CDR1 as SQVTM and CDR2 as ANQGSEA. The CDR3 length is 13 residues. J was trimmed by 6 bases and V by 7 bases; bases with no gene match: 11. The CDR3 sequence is CSASEDRALEQYF. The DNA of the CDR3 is TGCAGCGCCTCCGAGGACAGGGCCCTCGAGCAGTACTTC.

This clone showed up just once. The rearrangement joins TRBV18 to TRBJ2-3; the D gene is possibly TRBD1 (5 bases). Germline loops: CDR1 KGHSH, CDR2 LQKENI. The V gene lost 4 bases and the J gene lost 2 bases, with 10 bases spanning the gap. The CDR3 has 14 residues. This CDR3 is CASSLRTYTDTQYF. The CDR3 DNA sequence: TGTGCCAGCTCACTTCGGACATACACAGATACGCAGTATTTT.

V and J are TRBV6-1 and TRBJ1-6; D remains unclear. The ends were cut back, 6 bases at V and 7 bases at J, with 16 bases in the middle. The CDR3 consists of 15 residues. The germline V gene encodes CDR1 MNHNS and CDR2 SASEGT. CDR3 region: CASRTTGKGNSPLHF. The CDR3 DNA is TGTGCCAGCAGAACAACTGGGAAAGGGAATTCACCCCTCCACTTT.

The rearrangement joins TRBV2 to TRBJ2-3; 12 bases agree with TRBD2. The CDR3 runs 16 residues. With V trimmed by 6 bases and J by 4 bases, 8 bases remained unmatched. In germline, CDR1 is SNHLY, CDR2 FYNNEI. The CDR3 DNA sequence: TGTGCCAGCAGCGCGACACGACTAGCGGGGGCAGATACGCAGTATTTT. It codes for CASSATRLAGADTQYF.

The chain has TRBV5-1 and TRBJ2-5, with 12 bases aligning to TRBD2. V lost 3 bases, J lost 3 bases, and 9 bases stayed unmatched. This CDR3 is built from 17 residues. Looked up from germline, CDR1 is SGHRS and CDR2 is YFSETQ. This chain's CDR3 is CASSSELAGGFKETQYF. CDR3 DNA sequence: TGCGCCAGCAGCTCCGAACTAGCGGGGGGTTTCAAAGAGACCCAGTACTTC. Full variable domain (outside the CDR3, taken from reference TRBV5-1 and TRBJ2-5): KAGVTQTPRYLIKTRGQQVTLSCSPISGHRSVSWYQQTPGQGLQFLFEYFSETQRNKGNFPGRFSGRQFSNSRSEMNVSTLELGDSALYLCASSSELAGGFKETQYFGPGTRLLVL.

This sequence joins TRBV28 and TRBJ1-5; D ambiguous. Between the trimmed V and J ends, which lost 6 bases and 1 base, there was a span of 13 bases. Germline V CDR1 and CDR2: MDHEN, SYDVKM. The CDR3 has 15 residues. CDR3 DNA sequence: TGTGCCAGCAGACCCTCAGGTTCGAGCAATCAGCCCCAGCATTTT. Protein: CASRPSGSSNQPQHF.

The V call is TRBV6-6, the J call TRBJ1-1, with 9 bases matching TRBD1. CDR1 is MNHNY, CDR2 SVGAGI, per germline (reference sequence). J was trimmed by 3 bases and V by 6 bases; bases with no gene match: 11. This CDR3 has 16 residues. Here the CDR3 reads CASSYPGQGLDTEAFF. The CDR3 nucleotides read TGTGCCAGCAGCTACCCTGGACAGGGGCTGGACACTGAAGCTTTCTTT.

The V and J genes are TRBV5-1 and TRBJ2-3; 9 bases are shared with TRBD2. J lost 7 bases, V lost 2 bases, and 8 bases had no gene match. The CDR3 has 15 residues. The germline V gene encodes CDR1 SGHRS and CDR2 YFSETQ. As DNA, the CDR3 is TGCGCCAGCAGCTTAGGAGCGGGGGGCATGTATACGCAGTATTTT. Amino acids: CASSLGAGGMYTQYF.

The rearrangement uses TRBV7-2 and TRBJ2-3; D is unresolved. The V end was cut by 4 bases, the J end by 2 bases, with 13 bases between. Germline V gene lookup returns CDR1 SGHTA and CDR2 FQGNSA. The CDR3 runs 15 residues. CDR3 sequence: CASSSLGGATDTQYF. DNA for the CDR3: TGTGCCAGCAGCTCCCTCGGCGGAGCCACAGATACGCAGTATTTT.

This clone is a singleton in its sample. As DNA, the CDR3 is TGTGCCAGCCGGAGGGGGGGGGAAAAACTGTTTTTT. Translation gives CASRRGGEKLFF. The rearrangement links TRBV27 to TRBJ1-4, with a tentative D call TRBD1 (6 bases). Germline-derived CDR1 and CDR2 are MNHEY and SMNVEV (reference sequence). Trimming removed 8 bases at V and 8 bases at J, with 12 bases between. There are 12 residues in the CDR3.

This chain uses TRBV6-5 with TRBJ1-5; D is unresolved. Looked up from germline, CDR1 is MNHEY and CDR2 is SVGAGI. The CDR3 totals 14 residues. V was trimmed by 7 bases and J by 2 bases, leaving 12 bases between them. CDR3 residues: CASKKGLGNQPQHF. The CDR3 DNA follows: TGTGCCAGCAAGAAGGGTTTGGGCAATCAGCCCCAGCATTTT.

CDR3: CASSPERGAYNEQFF. The CDR3 DNA reads as TGTGCCAGCAGTCCGGAGCGGGGGGCCTACAATGAGCAGTTCTTC. The rearrangement links TRBV27 to TRBJ2-1, with 9 bases identical to TRBD2. The ends lost 5 bases at V and 2 bases at J; junction bases unmatched: 4. The germline gives CDR1 MNHEY, CDR2 SMNVEV (reference sequence). This CDR3 comprises 15 residues.

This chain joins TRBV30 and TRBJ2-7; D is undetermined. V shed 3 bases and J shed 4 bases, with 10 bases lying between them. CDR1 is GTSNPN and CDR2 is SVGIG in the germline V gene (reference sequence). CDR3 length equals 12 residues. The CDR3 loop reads CAWSEQSYEQYF. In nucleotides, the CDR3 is TGTGCCTGGAGCGAACAGTCTTACGAGCAGTACTTC.

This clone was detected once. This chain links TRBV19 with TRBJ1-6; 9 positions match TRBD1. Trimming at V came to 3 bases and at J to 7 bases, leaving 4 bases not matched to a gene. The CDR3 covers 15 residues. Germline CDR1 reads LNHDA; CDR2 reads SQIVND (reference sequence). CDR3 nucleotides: TGTGCCAGTAGTATTGGACAGGGGCGGAATTCACCCCTCCACTTT. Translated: CASSIGQGRNSPLHF.

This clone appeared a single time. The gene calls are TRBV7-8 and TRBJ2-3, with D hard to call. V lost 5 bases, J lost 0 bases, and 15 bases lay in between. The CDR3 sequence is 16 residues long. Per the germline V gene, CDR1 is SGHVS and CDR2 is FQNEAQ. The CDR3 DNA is TGTGCCAGCAGCCCTTCAGCCGCGACTAGCACAGATACGCAGTATTTT. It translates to CASSPSAATSTDTQYF.

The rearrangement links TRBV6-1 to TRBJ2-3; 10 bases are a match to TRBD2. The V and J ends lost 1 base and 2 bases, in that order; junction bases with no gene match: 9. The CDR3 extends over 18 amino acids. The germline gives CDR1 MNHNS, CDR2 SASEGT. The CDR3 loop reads CASSEGGGSGGLTDTQYF. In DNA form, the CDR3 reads TGTGCCAGCAGTGAAGGGGGGGGTAGCGGGGGGCTCACAGATACGCAGTATTTT.

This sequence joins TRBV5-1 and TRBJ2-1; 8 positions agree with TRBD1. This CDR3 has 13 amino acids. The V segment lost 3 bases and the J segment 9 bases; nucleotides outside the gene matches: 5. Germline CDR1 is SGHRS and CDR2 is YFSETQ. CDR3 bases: TGCGCCAGCAGCTCACAGGGGGTGGGTGAGCAGTTCTTC. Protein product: CASSSQGVGEQFF.

The chain's CDR3 is CASSILPGRTGHDEQYF. In DNA, the CDR3 is TGTGCCAGTAGTATTCTCCCCGGCCGGACCGGCCACGACGAGCAGTACTTC. V is TRBV19 and J is TRBJ2-7; D ambiguous. Looked up from germline, CDR1 is LNHDA and CDR2 is SQIVND (reference sequence). The CDR3 is 17 amino acids. The ends were cut back, 3 bases at V and 5 bases at J, with 23 bases in the middle.

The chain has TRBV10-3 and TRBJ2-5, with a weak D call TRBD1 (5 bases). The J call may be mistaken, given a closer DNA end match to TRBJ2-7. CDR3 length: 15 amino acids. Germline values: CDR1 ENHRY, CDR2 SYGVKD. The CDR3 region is CAIRPESTATYEQYF. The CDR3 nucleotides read TGTGCCATCAGACCCGAATCGACAGCGACCTACGAGCAGTACTTC.

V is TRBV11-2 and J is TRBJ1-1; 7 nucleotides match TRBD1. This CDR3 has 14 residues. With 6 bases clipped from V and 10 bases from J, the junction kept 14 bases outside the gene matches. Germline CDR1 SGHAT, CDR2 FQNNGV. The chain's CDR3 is CASRNPSTGKGAFF. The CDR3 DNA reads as TGTGCCAGCAGGAATCCCTCGACAGGGAAGGGAGCTTTCTTT.

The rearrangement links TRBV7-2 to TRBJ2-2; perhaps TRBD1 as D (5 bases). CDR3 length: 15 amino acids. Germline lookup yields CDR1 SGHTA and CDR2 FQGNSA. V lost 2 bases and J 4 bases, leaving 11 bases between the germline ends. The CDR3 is CASSLIQAITGELFF. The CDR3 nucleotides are TGTGCCAGCAGCTTAATACAGGCGATCACCGGGGAGCTGTTTTTT.

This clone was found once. CDR3 DNA: TGTGCCAGCAGCTCTTCTTACAGGGACAATGAAAAACTGTTTTTT. This translates into CASSSSYRDNEKLFF. The chain combines TRBV7-2 with TRBJ1-4; maybe TRBD1 (6 bases). The CDR3 totals 15 residues. V shed 4 bases and J shed 5 bases, with 14 bases lying between them. Germline V gene sequence: CDR1 SGHTA, CDR2 FQGNSA. Full variable domain (missing parts from reference TRBV7-2 and TRBJ1-4): GAGVSQSPSNKVTEKGKDVELRCDPISGHTALYWYRQSLGQGLEFLIYFQGNSAPDKSGLPSDRFSAERTGGSVSTLTIQRTQQEDSAVYLCASSSSYRDNEKLFFGSGTQLSVL.

As DNA, the CDR3 is TGTGCCATCAGTGAGCTACAGGGGGGAACTAATGAAAAACTGTTTTTT. Translation: CAISELQGGTNEKLFF. This chain connects TRBV10-3 to TRBJ1-4; 8 bases map to TRBD1. The CDR3 length is 16 residues. Losses at the gene ends were 2 bases for V and 1 base for J; bases not matched to a gene: 3. From germline, CDR1 is ENHRY and CDR2 SYGVKD.

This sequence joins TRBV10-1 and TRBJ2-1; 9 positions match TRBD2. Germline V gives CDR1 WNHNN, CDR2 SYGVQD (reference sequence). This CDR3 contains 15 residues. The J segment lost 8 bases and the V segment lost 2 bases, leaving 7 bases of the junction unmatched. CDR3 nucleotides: TGCGCCAGCAGTGAGCGGTCTAGCGGGGTCGATGAGCAGTTCTTC. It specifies CASSERSSGVDEQFF.

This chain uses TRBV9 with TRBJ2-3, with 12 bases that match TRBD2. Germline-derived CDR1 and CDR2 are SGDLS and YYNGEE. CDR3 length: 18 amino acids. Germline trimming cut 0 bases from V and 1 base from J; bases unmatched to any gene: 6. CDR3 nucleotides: TGTGCCAGCAGCGTAGGGCTAGCGGGGGGGTCCGGCACAGATACGCAGTATTTT. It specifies CASSVGLAGGSGTDTQYF.